This TCR beta chain was observed in a study of molecular identifiers for immune sequencing clone quantification. Whole-study results and caveats: It was shown that clones above 20 RNA copies held over 99% of effector molecules, but under 1% in naive cells.

As for this clonotype: No antigen is known for it. One end of the junction fails to match germline, which may point to a read error.

Germline CDR1 reads MNHEY; CDR2 reads SVGEGT. The CDR3 covers 14 residues. A CD8+CD4-CCR7+CD45RA+ phenotype served as the sorting definition for naive CD8 T cells. Bulk libraries came from a prior protocol with listed TCR primers. TCRdb reanalysed the PCR reads using MiXCR and keeps one entry per CDR3 protein. The sample yields about half a million distinct CDR3 sequences, around 25% seen once. The V gene is TRBV6-2 or TRBV6-3, the J gene TRBJ2-7; D is ambiguous. Material for sequencing was naive CD8+ T cells from blood, with Jurkat cell RNA spiked in. The subset denotes: FACS-sorted CD8+CD4-CCR7+CD45RA+ naive T cells. The TCR was taken from a human donor in good health. Some libraries in this study had Jurkat cell RNA spiked in. The CDR3 protein is CARSYPGIAYEQYF. The CDR3 nucleotides read TGTGCCCGCAGTTATCCGGGTATCGCCTACGAGCAGTACTTC.